This record concerns one T cell receptor (beta chain) sequence. Participants were aged about 18 to 90 years, lived in roughly 25 US areas, and enrolled virtually. The source of the sample is a study of blood T cell repertoires in COVID-19. Study overall: The analysed material was cDNA or gDNA that came from T cells, B-cell-depleted T cells, or PBMCs.

CDR1 and CDR2 from the germline V gene are SGHTA and FQGNSA. This CDR3 is built from 14 residues. The V end was cut by 1 base, the J end by 1 base, with 7 bases between. The authors' processing: Estimation of nucleated cell counts was performed using reference gene primer amplification. TCRdb's table, derived via immunoSEQ multiplex PCR, lists solely in-frame clones and lacks some. Clone size and V and J calls were adopted from that table, with D and trimming inferred from the DNA. The repertoire holds about 210,000 clones, about 85% seen once, with about 17% in the top ten. Sequencing was carried out using PBMCs or T cells enriched from blood (not recorded which). This chain links TRBV7-2 with TRBJ1-1, with TRBD1 as a possible D gene (6 bases). This sequence was found in a man aged 35 to 55 who had recovered from COVID-19. CDR3: CASSLGTANTEAFF. The CDR3 nucleotides are TGTGCCAGCAGCTTAGGGACAGCGAACACTGAAGCTTTCTTT.